The rows below give T cell receptor beta chains drawn from one sample of a study of human T cells and chemical hapten exposure. TCRdb used MiXCR to reprocess the RACE reads, holding one entry per CDR3 protein. The sample carries around 300,000 distinct CDR3 sequences, about 7% recorded once. Sequenced material: whole blood, taken in connection with sensitization to the hapten diphenylcyclopropenone (DPC). These receptors all come from a young woman with alopecia areata. Some clones in this sample may be carry-over from other donors' samples. Both conserved end residues are part of each CDR3. D genes are given only for firm matches. Some rows mark clone size as missing; the rest say once, few, many or name a class of expanded clone.

V gene: TRBV6-1
J gene: TRBJ2-4
clone size: many
D gene: -
CDR3 protein: CASSEATLAKNIQYF
CDR3 DNA: TGTGCCAGCAGTGAAGCGACGTTAGCCAAAAACATTCAGTACTTC

V gene: TRBV7-2
J gene: TRBJ1-2
clone size: -
D gene: -
CDR3 protein: CASSGTVTNYGYTF
CDR3 DNA: TGTGCCAGCAGCGGAACAGTGACTAACTATGGCTACACCTTC

V gene: TRBV6-4
J gene: TRBJ2-3
clone size: many
D gene: -
CDR3 protein: CASSISTGGMDTQYF
CDR3 DNA: TGTGCCAGCAGTATTTCGACAGGAGGGATGGATACGCAGTATTTT

V gene: TRBV12-3/TRBV12-4
J gene: TRBJ1-6
clone size: -
D gene: TRBD1
CDR3 protein: CASSMFPGSRGNSPLHF
CDR3 DNA: TGTGCCAGCAGTATGTTCCCGGGCTCCAGGGGGAATTCACCCCTCCACTTT

V gene: TRBV28
J gene: TRBJ2-7
clone size: -
D gene: TRBD1
CDR3 protein: CASSSWDRAYEQYF
CDR3 DNA: TGTGCCAGCAGCTCTTGGGACAGGGCCTACGAGCAGTACTTC

V gene: TRBV7-2
J gene: TRBJ2-2
clone size: -
D gene: TRBD2
CDR3 protein: CASSPSGGAGRDTGELFF
CDR3 DNA: TGTGCCAGCAGCCCATCCGGAGGAGCGGGAAGGGACACCGGGGAGCTGTTTTTT

V gene: TRBV2
J gene: TRBJ1-1
clone size: -
D gene: -
CDR3 protein: CASSHRRGGANTEAFF
CDR3 DNA: TGTGCCAGCAGCCATCGCCGCGGGGGGGCGAACACTGAAGCTTTCTTT

V gene: TRBV28
J gene: TRBJ1-1
clone size: many
D gene: TRBD1
CDR3 protein: CASSPGQGANTEAFF
CDR3 DNA: TGTGCCAGCAGTCCTGGACAGGGGGCGAACACTGAAGCTTTCTTT

V gene: TRBV29-1
J gene: TRBJ1-1
clone size: many
D gene: -
CDR3 protein: CSVEDQYRVAEAFF
CDR3 DNA: TGCAGCGTTGAAGATCAGTATCGAGTTGCTGAAGCTTTCTTT

V gene: TRBV12-3/TRBV12-4
J gene: TRBJ2-3
clone size: few
D gene: -
CDR3 protein: CASSLRAGVLGTDTQYF
CDR3 DNA: TGTGCCAGCAGTTTACGGGCAGGAGTTTTAGGCACAGATACGCAGTATTTT

V gene: TRBV14
J gene: TRBJ2-3
clone size: -
D gene: -
CDR3 protein: CASSQEQLADTQYF
CDR3 DNA: TGTGCCAGCAGCCAAGAACAGCTCGCAGATACGCAGTATTTT

V gene: TRBV5-1
J gene: TRBJ2-7
clone size: few
D gene: -
CDR3 protein: CASSLWGNYEQYF
CDR3 DNA: TGCGCCAGCAGCTTGTGGGGGAATTACGAGCAGTACTTC

V gene: TRBV3-1
J gene: TRBJ2-1
clone size: many
D gene: TRBD2
CDR3 protein: CASSPFERGEEQFF
CDR3 DNA: TGTGCCAGCAGCCCCTTCGAGCGGGGGGAGGAGCAGTTCTTC

V gene: TRBV5-5
J gene: TRBJ2-7
clone size: many
D gene: -
CDR3 protein: CASSLEGDTYEQYF
CDR3 DNA: TGTGCCAGCAGCTTGGAAGGGGACACCTACGAGCAGTACTTC

V gene: TRBV7-2
J gene: TRBJ2-3
clone size: many
D gene: -
CDR3 protein: CASSPGRNTQYF
CDR3 DNA: TGTGCCAGCAGCCCAGGGAGAAATACGCAGTATTTT

V gene: TRBV20-1
J gene: TRBJ2-4
clone size: -
D gene: -
CDR3 protein: CSARDLGGPAKNIQYF
CDR3 DNA: TGCAGTGCTAGAGATCTGGGGGGCCCGGCCAAAAACATTCAGTACTTC

V gene: TRBV7-9
J gene: TRBJ2-5
clone size: many
D gene: -
CDR3 protein: CASSLAAATETQYF
CDR3 DNA: TGTGCCAGCAGCTTAGCGGCCGCGACGGAGACCCAGTACTTC

V gene: TRBV25-1
J gene: TRBJ2-5
clone size: -
D gene: TRBD1
CDR3 protein: CASSEFRQGTQETQYF
CDR3 DNA: TGTGCCAGCAGTGAATTCCGACAGGGTACGCAAGAGACCCAGTACTTC

V gene: TRBV5-5
J gene: TRBJ1-1
clone size: -
D gene: -
CDR3 protein: CASSLTSHEAFF
CDR3 DNA: TGTGCCAGCAGCTTGACATCACATGAAGCTTTCTTT

V gene: TRBV20-1
J gene: TRBJ2-7
clone size: -
D gene: -
CDR3 protein: CSARDSKGTYEQYF
CDR3 DNA: TGCAGTGCTAGAGATAGCAAAGGGACCTACGAGCAGTACTTC

V gene: TRBV2
J gene: TRBJ2-3
clone size: few
D gene: -
CDR3 protein: CASSERRGLYTDTQYF
CDR3 DNA: TGTGCCAGCAGTGAACGACGGGGCTTATACACAGATACGCAGTATTTT

V gene: TRBV9
J gene: TRBJ2-1
clone size: -
D gene: TRBD2
CDR3 protein: CASSVEGLVSPEQFF
CDR3 DNA: TGTGCCAGCAGCGTAGAGGGACTAGTCTCGCCCGAGCAGTTCTTC

V gene: TRBV19
J gene: TRBJ2-4
clone size: few
D gene: -
CDR3 protein: CASSIWGNVAKNIQYF
CDR3 DNA: TGTGCCAGTAGTATCTGGGGAAACGTAGCCAAAAACATTCAGTACTTC

V gene: TRBV9
J gene: TRBJ2-3
clone size: few
D gene: -
CDR3 protein: CASSARGAPSTDTQYF
CDR3 DNA: TGTGCCAGCAGCGCACGGGGGGCCCCAAGCACAGATACGCAGTATTTT

V gene: TRBV12-3/TRBV12-4
J gene: TRBJ2-4
clone size: few
D gene: TRBD1
CDR3 protein: CASSPAGQGASGQAKNIQYF
CDR3 DNA: TGTGCCAGCAGCCCAGCCGGACAGGGGGCCTCGGGGCAAGCCAAAAACATTCAGTACTTC

V gene: TRBV3-1
J gene: TRBJ2-2
clone size: many
D gene: -
CDR3 protein: CASSHRNTGELFF
CDR3 DNA: TGTGCCAGCAGCCACAGGAACACCGGGGAGCTGTTTTTT

V gene: TRBV20-1
J gene: TRBJ2-5
clone size: many
D gene: -
CDR3 protein: CSAHQGPQETQYF
CDR3 DNA: TGCAGTGCCCACCAGGGCCCACAAGAGACCCAGTACTTC

V gene: TRBV12-3/TRBV12-4
J gene: TRBJ1-2
clone size: -
D gene: -
CDR3 protein: CASSLIADGYTF
CDR3 DNA: TGTGCCAGCAGTTTAATAGCGGATGGCTACACCTTC

V gene: TRBV6-2/TRBV6-3
J gene: TRBJ2-3
clone size: -
D gene: -
CDR3 protein: CASSYSGGPDTEYF
CDR3 DNA: TGTGCCAGCAGTTACTCTGGGGGGCCAGATACGGAGTATTTT

V gene: TRBV7-8
J gene: TRBJ2-1
clone size: few
D gene: -
CDR3 protein: CASSSTPIVGGEQFF
CDR3 DNA: TGTGCCAGCAGCTCGACCCCCATAGTGGGCGGTGAGCAGTTCTTC

V gene: TRBV6-1
J gene: TRBJ1-6
clone size: few
D gene: TRBD1
CDR3 protein: CASSRQRPGTGNNSPLHF
CDR3 DNA: TGTGCCAGCAGTAGGCAAAGACCCGGGACAGGAAATAATTCACCCCTCCACTTT

V gene: TRBV6-2/TRBV6-3
J gene: TRBJ2-3
clone size: many
D gene: -
CDR3 protein: CASSYSGAGTQYF
CDR3 DNA: TGTGCCAGCAGTTACTCTGGTGCAGGTACGCAGTATTTT

V gene: TRBV20-1
J gene: TRBJ2-1
clone size: -
D gene: TRBD2
CDR3 protein: CSARDAGDYNEQFF
CDR3 DNA: TGCAGTGCTAGAGATGCGGGGGACTACAATGAGCAGTTCTTC

V gene: TRBV7-9
J gene: TRBJ2-3
clone size: -
D gene: TRBD2
CDR3 protein: CASSIGLAGTDTQYF
CDR3 DNA: TGTGCCAGCAGCATCGGACTAGCCGGCACAGATACGCAGTATTTT

V gene: TRBV10-3
J gene: TRBJ2-7
clone size: few
D gene: -
CDR3 protein: CAIRRDSQGEQYF
CDR3 DNA: TGTGCCATCAGAAGAGACAGTCAAGGCGAGCAGTACTTC

V gene: TRBV11-2
J gene: TRBJ2-3
clone size: -
D gene: TRBD2
CDR3 protein: CASSLDWQGWSGGASPDTQYF
CDR3 DNA: TGTGCCAGCAGCTTAGATTGGCAGGGATGGAGCGGGGGGGCTAGTCCAGATACGCAGTATTTT

V gene: TRBV5-4
J gene: TRBJ1-2
clone size: few
D gene: TRBD1
CDR3 protein: CASSQYRDRERSGGYTF
CDR3 DNA: TGTGCCAGCAGCCAATACCGGGACAGGGAGCGGTCTGGCGGCTACACCTTC

V gene: TRBV12-3/TRBV12-4
J gene: TRBJ2-1
clone size: few
D gene: TRBD1
CDR3 protein: CASSPHAGQGLYNEQFF
CDR3 DNA: TGTGCCAGCAGTCCACACGCCGGACAGGGTTTGTACAATGAGCAGTTCTTC

V gene: TRBV5-1
J gene: TRBJ2-1
clone size: many
D gene: -
CDR3 protein: CASSLLMSNEQFF
CDR3 DNA: TGCGCCAGCAGCTTGTTGATGAGTAATGAGCAGTTCTTC

V gene: TRBV20-1
J gene: TRBJ1-5
clone size: -
D gene: TRBD1
CDR3 protein: CSARDPRTGGNQPQHF
CDR3 DNA: TGCAGTGCTAGAGATCCTAGGACAGGGGGGAATCAGCCCCAGCATTTT

V gene: TRBV4-1
J gene: TRBJ1-6
clone size: -
D gene: -
CDR3 protein: CASSLGSSHSPLHF
CDR3 DNA: TGCGCCAGCAGCTTGGGATCCTCGCATTCACCCCTCCACTTT

V gene: TRBV20-1
J gene: TRBJ2-7
clone size: few
D gene: -
CDR3 protein: CSARDLRDTYEQYF
CDR3 DNA: TGCAGTGCTAGAGATTTACGGGACACTTACGAGCAGTACTTC

V gene: TRBV29-1
J gene: TRBJ2-7
clone size: many
D gene: TRBD2
CDR3 protein: CSAFSGGVEQYF
CDR3 DNA: TGCAGCGCATTTAGCGGGGGGGTGGAGCAGTACTTC

V gene: TRBV24-1
J gene: TRBJ2-3
clone size: -
D gene: TRBD1
CDR3 protein: CATSDSRTGEDTQYF
CDR3 DNA: TGTGCCACCAGTGATTCTAGGACAGGGGAGGATACGCAGTATTTT

V gene: TRBV3-1
J gene: TRBJ1-2
clone size: few
D gene: -
CDR3 protein: CASSPLDFYGYTF
CDR3 DNA: TGTGCCAGCAGCCCCCTCGATTTCTATGGCTACACCTTC

V gene: TRBV10-3
J gene: TRBJ1-1
clone size: few
D gene: -
CDR3 protein: CASLRSQGTEAFF
CDR3 DNA: TGTGCCTCGCTGCGCTCACAGGGCACTGAAGCTTTCTTT

V gene: TRBV3-1
J gene: TRBJ2-2
clone size: -
D gene: -
CDR3 protein: CASSQDPRPSDGELFF
CDR3 DNA: TGTGCCAGCAGCCAAGATCCCAGGCCCTCGGACGGGGAGCTGTTTTTT

V gene: TRBV12-3/TRBV12-4
J gene: TRBJ1-2
clone size: -
D gene: -
CDR3 protein: CASSFRWDGYTF
CDR3 DNA: TGTGCCAGCAGTTTTAGGTGGGATGGCTACACCTTC

V gene: TRBV12-3/TRBV12-4
J gene: TRBJ2-4
clone size: many
D gene: -
CDR3 protein: CASSFAGSILAKNIQYF
CDR3 DNA: TGTGCCAGCAGTTTTGCAGGTTCAATCCTAGCCAAAAACATTCAGTACTTC

V gene: TRBV6-2/TRBV6-3
J gene: TRBJ2-1
clone size: many
D gene: -
CDR3 protein: CASSFGTRVGQFF
CDR3 DNA: TGTGCCAGCAGCTTCGGGACGCGAGTAGGGCAGTTCTTC

V gene: TRBV12-3/TRBV12-4
J gene: TRBJ2-7
clone size: -
D gene: -
CDR3 protein: CASRKIISSIEQYF
CDR3 DNA: TGTGCCAGCAGGAAGATCATTAGCTCGATCGAGCAGTACTTC

V gene: TRBV2
J gene: TRBJ2-3
clone size: few
D gene: TRBD2
CDR3 protein: CASSAASGGLDTQYF
CDR3 DNA: TGTGCCAGCAGTGCTGCTAGCGGGGGTCTGGATACGCAGTATTTT

V gene: TRBV10-3
J gene: TRBJ2-6
clone size: few
D gene: -
CDR3 protein: CATRGSGANVLTF
CDR3 DNA: TGTGCCACCCGAGGCTCTGGGGCCAACGTCCTGACTTTC

V gene: TRBV28
J gene: TRBJ2-3
clone size: -
D gene: TRBD1
CDR3 protein: CASRPYRGSTDTQYF
CDR3 DNA: TGTGCCAGCAGGCCGTACAGGGGGAGCACAGATACGCAGTATTTT

V gene: TRBV5-8
J gene: TRBJ2-1
clone size: few
D gene: -
CDR3 protein: CARGGRTYNEQFF
CDR3 DNA: TGTGCCAGGGGGGGCCGGACCTACAATGAGCAGTTCTTC